The clone carrying this TCR beta chain was counted between two and nine times. Its antigen is still unknown. The sample belongs to a study of T cell responses to AZD1222 COVID-19 vaccine. Study-wide results and limits: Donors, mostly white British, included more females; clonal diversity was possibly underestimated. Repertoire sampling occurred only after the peak T cell response.

Trimming removed 6 bases at V and 14 bases at J, with 23 bases between. The CDR3 spans 14 residues. Germline V lookup: CDR1 MNHEY, CDR2 SVGAGI. Profiling relied on immunoSEQ multiplex PCR, and the TCRdb table lists in-frame clones only, not all of them. Among 100,000 to 150,000 clones listed, more than 80% were seen once. The chain uses TRBV6-5 and TRBJ2-1, with a possible D match to TRBD2 (7 bases). Sample: peripheral blood, taken 28 days after the second AZD1222 dose. The clonotype comes from an adult who received the AZD1222 COVID-19 vaccine. The CDR3 sequence is CASRGAGAVPVEFF. CDR3 DNA sequence: TGTGCCAGCAGAGGGGCGGGGGCTGTCCCCGTGGAGTTCTTC.